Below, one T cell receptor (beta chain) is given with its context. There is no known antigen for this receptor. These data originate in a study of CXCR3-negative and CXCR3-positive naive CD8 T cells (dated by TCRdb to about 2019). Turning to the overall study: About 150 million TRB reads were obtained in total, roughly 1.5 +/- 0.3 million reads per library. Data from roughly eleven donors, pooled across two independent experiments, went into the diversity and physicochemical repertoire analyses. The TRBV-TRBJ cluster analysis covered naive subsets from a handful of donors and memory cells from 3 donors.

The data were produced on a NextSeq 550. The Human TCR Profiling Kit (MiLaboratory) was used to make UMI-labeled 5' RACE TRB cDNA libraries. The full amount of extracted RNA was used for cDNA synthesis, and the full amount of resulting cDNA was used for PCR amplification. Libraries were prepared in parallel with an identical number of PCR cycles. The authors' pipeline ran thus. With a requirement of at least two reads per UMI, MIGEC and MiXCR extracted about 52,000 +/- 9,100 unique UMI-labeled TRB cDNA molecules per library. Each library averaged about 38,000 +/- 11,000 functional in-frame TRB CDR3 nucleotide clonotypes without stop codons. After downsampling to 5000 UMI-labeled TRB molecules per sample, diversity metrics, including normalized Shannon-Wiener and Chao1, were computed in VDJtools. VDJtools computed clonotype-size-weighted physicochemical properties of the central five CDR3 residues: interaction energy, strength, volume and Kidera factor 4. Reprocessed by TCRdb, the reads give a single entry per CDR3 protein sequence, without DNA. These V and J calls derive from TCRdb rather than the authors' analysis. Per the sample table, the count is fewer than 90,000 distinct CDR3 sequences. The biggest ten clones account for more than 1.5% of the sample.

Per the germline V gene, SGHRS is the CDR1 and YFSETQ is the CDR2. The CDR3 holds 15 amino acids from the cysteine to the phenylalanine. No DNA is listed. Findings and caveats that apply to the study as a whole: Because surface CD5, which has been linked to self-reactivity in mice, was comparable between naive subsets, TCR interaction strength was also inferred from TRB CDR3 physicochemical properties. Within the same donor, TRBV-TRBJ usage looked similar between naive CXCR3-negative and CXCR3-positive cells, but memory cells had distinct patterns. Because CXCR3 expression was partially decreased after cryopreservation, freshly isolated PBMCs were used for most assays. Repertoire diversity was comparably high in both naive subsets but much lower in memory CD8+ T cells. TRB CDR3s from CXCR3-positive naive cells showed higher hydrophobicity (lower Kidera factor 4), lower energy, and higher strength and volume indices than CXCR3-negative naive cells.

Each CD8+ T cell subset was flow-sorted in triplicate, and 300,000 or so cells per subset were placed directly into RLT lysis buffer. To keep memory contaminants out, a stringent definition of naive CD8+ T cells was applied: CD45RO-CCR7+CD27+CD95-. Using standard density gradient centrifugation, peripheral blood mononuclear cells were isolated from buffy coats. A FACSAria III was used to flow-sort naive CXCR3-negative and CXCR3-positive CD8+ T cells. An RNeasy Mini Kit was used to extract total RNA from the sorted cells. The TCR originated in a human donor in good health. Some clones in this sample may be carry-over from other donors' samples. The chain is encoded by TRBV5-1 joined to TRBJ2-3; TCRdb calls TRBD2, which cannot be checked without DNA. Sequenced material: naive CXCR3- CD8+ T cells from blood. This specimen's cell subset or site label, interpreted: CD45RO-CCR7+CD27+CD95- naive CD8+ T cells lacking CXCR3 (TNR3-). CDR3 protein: CASSHSGSRPDTQYF.